These 27 T cell receptor beta chains originate from one sample sequenced in a study of blood T cell repertoires in COVID-19. Assay used: immunoSEQ multiplex PCR; TCRdb lists only in-frame clones, some missing. The sample holds 260,000 or so clones, about nine tenths seen once. The material sequenced was PBMCs or T cells enriched from blood (not recorded which). The receptors shown here come from a man younger than 30 who had recovered from COVID-19.

V gene TRBV2 combines with J gene TRBJ1-1, with D possibly matching TRBD1 (6 bases). Trimming took 7 bases from V and 1 from J, leaving 10 bases between them. The CDR3 is 13 amino acids. CDR1 and CDR2 (germline): SNHLY, FYNNEI. In DNA, the CDR3 is TGTGCCAGCACCAGGGACACGAACACTGAAGCTTTCTTT. It encodes CASTRDTNTEAFF.

V usage is TRBV6-5 and J usage is TRBJ2-3; the match to TRBD2 covers 10 bases. The V segment lost 5 bases and the J segment 3 bases; nucleotides outside the gene matches: 2. This CDR3 region has 14 residues. Germline lookup yields CDR1 MNHEY and CDR2 SVGAGI. For the CDR3, the DNA is TGTGCCAGCAGTCTAGCGGGAGTAACAGATACGCAGTATTTT. It specifies CASSLAGVTDTQYF.

The chain recombines TRBV28 with TRBJ2-7, with D possibly TRBD2 on 7 matching bases. Looked up from germline, CDR1 is MDHEN and CDR2 is SYDVKM. The CDR3 is made up of 13 amino acids. V lost 3 bases and J 5 bases, leaving 11 bases between the germline ends. CDR3 in amino acids: CASSLQGRDEQYF. The DNA of the CDR3 is TGTGCCAGCAGTTTGCAGGGGAGGGACGAGCAGTACTTC.

This clone showed up just a few times. The chain joins TRBV6-4 to TRBJ2-3, with 7 positions matching TRBD1. With 1 base clipped from V and 5 bases from J, the junction kept 3 bases outside the gene matches. Germline V lookup: CDR1 MRHNA, CDR2 SNTAGT. The CDR3 consists of 14 residues. The DNA of the CDR3 is TGTGCCAGCAGTGACTTGGCAGGGGGAGATACGCAGTATTTT. Translated, it gives CASSDLAGGDTQYF.

The genes are TRBV28 and TRBJ1-4; no reliable D call. V lost 3 bases and J lost 6, with 11 bases in between. Germline values: CDR1 MDHEN, CDR2 SYDVKM. The CDR3 is 14 residues long. The CDR3 region is CASSFRTGDEKLFF. Here the CDR3 DNA reads TGTGCCAGCAGTTTTCGGACGGGAGATGAAAAACTGTTTTTT.

This clone was seen many times. This chain joins TRBV6-5 and TRBJ1-1; weak D call: TRBD1 (5 bases). This CDR3 contains 14 residues. The V end lost 6 bases, the J end lost 1 base, and 12 bases lay between the germline ends. Germline assignment: CDR1 MNHEY and CDR2 SVGAGI. The CDR3 DNA follows: TGTGCCAGCAGCTCAGGGTTGGGGAACACTGAAGCTTTCTTT. Amino acids: CASSSGLGNTEAFF.

This chain uses TRBV18 with TRBJ1-4, with a possible D match to TRBD1 (6 bases). V was trimmed by 6 bases and J by 7 bases, leaving 12 bases between them. Germline V gives CDR1 KGHSH, CDR2 LQKENI. The CDR3 spans 13 residues. The CDR3 DNA reads TGTGCCAGCTCCCCGGGACATCTTGAAAAACTGTTTTTT. This sequence encodes CASSPGHLEKLFF.

The V and J genes are TRBV12-3 or TRBV12-4 and TRBJ1-2, with 9 bases aligning to TRBD1. The CDR3 is 13 residues long. Germline trimming cut 6 bases from V and 3 bases from J; bases unmatched to any gene: 2. The CDR3 sequence: CASRWTGDYGYTF. CDR3 in DNA: TGTGCCAGCAGGTGGACAGGGGACTATGGCTACACCTTC.

V is TRBV2 and J is TRBJ2-5, with 8 bases lining up with TRBD2. Trimming at V came to 4 bases and at J to 1 base, leaving 17 bases not matched to a gene. The CDR3 loop spans 19 amino acids. Germline CDR1 and CDR2: SNHLY and FYNNEI. The CDR3 reads CASSGLGITSGLFQETQYF. The DNA for the CDR3 is TGTGCCAGCAGTGGGTTAGGGATCACTAGCGGCCTCTTCCAAGAGACCCAGTACTTC.

This sequence joins TRBV3-1 (or the pseudogene TRBV3-2) and TRBJ2-3; D gene ambiguous. Trimming pared 1 base from V and 12 bases from J, leaving 14 bases between. CDR1 is LGHDT and CDR2 is YNNKEL in the germline V gene (reference sequence). CDR3 length: 13 amino acids. CDR3 loop: CASSQVVLHAQYF. CDR3 sequence (DNA): TGTGCCAGCAGCCAAGTAGTCCTGCATGCCCAGTATTTT.

This CDR3 reads CASSAGTSDEQYF. The CDR3 nucleotides are TGTGCCAGCAGCGCCGGGACTAGCGACGAGCAGTACTTC. This chain joins TRBV5-4 and TRBJ2-7; the match to TRBD2 covers 10 bases. Germline CDR1 SGHNT, CDR2 YYREEE (reference sequence). CDR3 length equals 13 residues. V shed 4 bases, J shed 5 bases, and the junction held 3 bases outside the gene matches.

Written as DNA, the CDR3 is TGTGCCAGCAGTTCCCCACGAGGGAACACCCCCTACGAGCAGTACTTC. Its translation is CASSSPRGNTPYEQYF. The chain combines TRBV27 with TRBJ2-7; possibly TRBD2 for D (5 bases). The CDR3 loop spans 16 amino acids. Trimming removed 4 bases at V and 2 bases at J, with 18 bases between. Germline V gene lookup returns CDR1 MNHEY and CDR2 SMNVEV (reference sequence).

The genes are TRBV2 and TRBJ1-4, with 7 bases aligning to TRBD1. V shed 5 bases and J 5 bases; nucleotides not matched to a gene: 5. There are 14 residues in the CDR3. Germline lookup yields CDR1 SNHLY and CDR2 FYNNEI. CDR3 nucleotide sequence: TGTGCCAGCAGTATCCGACAGGGAAATGAAAAACTGTTTTTT. This codes for CASSIRQGNEKLFF.

This clone was detected a few times. The V gene is TRBV3-1 (or the pseudogene TRBV3-2), the J gene TRBJ1-2; D perhaps matches TRBD1 (5 bases). V was clipped by 0 bases and J by 0 bases, with 11 bases between them. This CDR3 contains 16 residues. CDR1 and CDR2 from the germline V gene are LGHDT and YNNKEL (reference sequence). The CDR3 DNA reads TGTGCCAGCAGCCAAGAGATTCCGACAGCTAACTATGGCTACACCTTC. This sequence encodes CASSQEIPTANYGYTF.

This chain uses TRBV19 with TRBJ1-2; TRBD1 agrees at 8 bases. The V and J ends lost 7 bases and 4 bases, in that order; junction bases with no gene match: 8. CDR3 length equals 14 residues. Germline V gives CDR1 LNHDA, CDR2 SQIVND (reference sequence). The chain's CDR3 is CASTPGGMGYGYTF. CDR3 nucleotide sequence: TGTGCCAGTACCCCAGGGGGCATGGGCTATGGCTACACCTTC. The whole variable domain, filled in from reference TRBV19 and TRBJ1-2, reads DGGITQSPKYLFRKEGQNVTLSCEQNLNHDAMYWYRQDPGQGLRLIYYSQIVNDFQKGDIAEGYSVSREKKESFPLTVTSAQKNPTAFYLCASTPGGMGYGYTFGSGTRLTVV.

V is TRBV12-3 or TRBV12-4 and J is TRBJ1-1; D is perhaps TRBD1 (5 bases). CDR3 length: 13 amino acids. Trimming took off 7 bases at V and 1 base at J, with 10 bases between the two ends. The CDR3 nucleotides read TGTGCCAGCACCATCGGGGGGAACACTGAAGCTTTCTTT. This translates into CASTIGGNTEAFF.

The gene calls are TRBV5-4 and TRBJ1-6; 7 positions match TRBD1. The junction had 4 bases not matched to a gene; V was cut back by 4 bases and J by 6 bases. This CDR3 is 14 amino acids long. Germline V gene data show CDR1 as SGHNT and CDR2 as YYREEE (reference sequence). The CDR3 DNA reads as TGTGCCAGCAGCGGCGGACAGGCTAATTCACCCCTCCACTTT. This encodes CASSGGQANSPLHF.

This clone occurred a few times. V and J are TRBV27 and TRBJ1-2; D is unresolved. The CDR3 has 12 residues. The germline V gene encodes CDR1 MNHEY and CDR2 SMNVEV (reference sequence). Trimming took off 2 bases at V and 8 bases at J, with 9 bases between the two ends. Here the CDR3 reads CASSLRGTGYTF. DNA of the CDR3: TGTGCCAGCAGTTTACGAGGCACGGGCTACACCTTC.

This sequence joins TRBV3-1 (or the pseudogene TRBV3-2) and TRBJ1-1, with D unresolved. The CDR3 runs 12 residues. V was trimmed by 2 bases and J by 10 bases, leaving 11 bases between them. From germline, CDR1 is LGHDT and CDR2 YNNKEL (reference sequence). CDR3 protein: CASSQTWSRAFF. The CDR3 nucleotides read TGTGCCAGCAGCCAAACCTGGTCTAGAGCTTTCTTT.

This chain links TRBV10-3 with TRBJ2-5, with 8 positions matching TRBD1. The trim removed 4 bases at V and 5 bases at J, leaving 3 bases unmatched. CDR3 length: 13 amino acids. Germline V CDR1 and CDR2: ENHRY, SYGVKD. CDR3 DNA: TGTGCCATCAGTGGACAGGGGTGGGAGACCCAGTACTTC. Protein sequence: CAISGQGWETQYF.

This chain connects TRBV10-3 to TRBJ2-1, with TRBD1 as a possible D gene (5 bases). The length of the CDR3 is 12 residues. V was pared by 2 bases and J by 10 bases, with 9 bases between. Germline CDR1 reads ENHRY; CDR2 reads SYGVKD. As DNA, the CDR3 is TGTGCCATCAGTGAGGACAACAGGGAGCAGTTCTTC. It encodes CAISEDNREQFF.

The gene calls are TRBV3-1 (or the pseudogene TRBV3-2) and TRBJ2-1; the D is unclear. Trimming removed 0 bases from V and 8 bases from J, with 14 bases in between. Germline-derived CDR1 and CDR2 are LGHDT and YNNKEL (reference sequence). The CDR3 is 15 residues long. In nucleotides, the CDR3 is TGTGCCAGCAGCCAAGATACGACCCCCAGCGATGAGCAGTTCTTC. Translation: CASSQDTTPSDEQFF.

The chain is built from TRBV18 and TRBJ1-5, with D perhaps matching TRBD1 (6 bases). V gave up 2 bases and J gave up 1 base, with 18 bases separating them. Germline V gene lookup returns CDR1 KGHSH and CDR2 LQKENI. The CDR3 has 18 amino acids. CDR3 in DNA: TGTGCCAGCTCACCAATGGGGATAGGGGGAGTAAGCAATCAGCCCCAGCATTTT. Translation: CASSPMGIGGVSNQPQHF.

The chain couples TRBV7-9 to TRBJ1-2, with a possible D match to TRBD1 (6 bases). V lost 4 bases to trimming and J lost 8 bases, with 17 bases between them. Per the germline V gene, CDR1 is SEHNR and CDR2 is FQNEAQ (reference sequence). This CDR3 has 14 amino acids. CDR3 loop: CASSSVDRTSGYTF. For the CDR3, the DNA is TGTGCCAGCAGCTCCGTAGACAGGACGAGCGGCTACACCTTC.

This clone was observed a single time. This chain joins TRBV12-3 or TRBV12-4 and TRBJ1-2; 7 bases map to TRBD1. The CDR3 is made up of 13 amino acids. J was trimmed by 4 bases and V by 6 bases; bases with no gene match: 5. In DNA form, the CDR3 reads TGTGCCAGCAGCCCGGGACAGATCTATGGCTACACCTTC. Translation gives CASSPGQIYGYTF.

This clone appeared a single time. This chain connects TRBV5-1 to TRBJ1-5; D might be TRBD1 (5 bases). CDR3 length: 14 amino acids. Deletions cut 1 base from V and 4 bases from J, with 9 bases between. Germline V gene data show CDR1 as SGHRS and CDR2 as YFSETQ. The CDR3 loop is CASSLYRTNQPQHF. For the CDR3, the DNA is TGCGCCAGCAGCTTGTACAGGACAAATCAGCCCCAGCATTTT.

The V call is TRBV7-6, the J call TRBJ1-3; 8 nucleotides agree with TRBD1. The trim removed 1 base at V and 3 bases at J, leaving 8 bases unmatched. The CDR3 has 17 residues. Germline V gives CDR1 SGHVS, CDR2 FNYEAQ. CDR3 in amino acids: CASSLGSQGAGGNTIYF. The CDR3 region has the DNA TGTGCCAGCAGCTTAGGAAGCCAGGGGGCAGGTGGAAACACCATATATTTT.